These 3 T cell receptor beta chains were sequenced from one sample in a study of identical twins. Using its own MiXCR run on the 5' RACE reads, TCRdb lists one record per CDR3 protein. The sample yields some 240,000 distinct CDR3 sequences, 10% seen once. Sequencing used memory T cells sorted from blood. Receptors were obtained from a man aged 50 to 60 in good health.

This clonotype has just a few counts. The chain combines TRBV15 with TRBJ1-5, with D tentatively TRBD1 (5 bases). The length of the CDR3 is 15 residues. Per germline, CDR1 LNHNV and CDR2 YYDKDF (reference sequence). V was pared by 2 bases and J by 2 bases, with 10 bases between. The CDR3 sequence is CATSRTGTGNQPQHF. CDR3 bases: TGTGCCACCAGCAGAACCGGGACCGGCAATCAGCCCCAGCATTTT. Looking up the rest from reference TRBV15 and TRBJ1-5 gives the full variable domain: DAMVIQNPRYQVTQFGKPVTLSCSQTLNHNVMYWYQQKSSQAPKLLFHYYDKDFNNEADTPDNFQSRRPNTSFCFLDIRSPGLGDTAMYLCATSRTGTGNQPQHFGDGTRLSIL.

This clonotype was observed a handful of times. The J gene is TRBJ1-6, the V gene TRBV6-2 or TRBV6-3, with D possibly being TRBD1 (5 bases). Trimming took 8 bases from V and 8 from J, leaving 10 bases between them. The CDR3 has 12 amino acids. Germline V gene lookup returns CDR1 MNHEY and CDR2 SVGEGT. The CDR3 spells CASRDGDSPLHF. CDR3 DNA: TGTGCCAGCCGGGACGGCGATTCACCCCTCCACTTT.

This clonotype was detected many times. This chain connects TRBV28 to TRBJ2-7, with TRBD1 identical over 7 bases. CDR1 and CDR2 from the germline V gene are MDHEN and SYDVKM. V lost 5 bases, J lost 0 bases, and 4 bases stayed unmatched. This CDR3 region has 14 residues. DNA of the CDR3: TGTGCCAGCAGTCCCGGGACAGTCTCCTACGAGCAGTACTTC. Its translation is CASSPGTVSYEQYF.